The entry that follows covers one TCR beta chain sequence. Its cognate antigen is unknown. An Oncomine TCR Beta short-read assay was used to sequence the DNA from cultured CD4+ T cells. TCRdb recomputed calls from the PCR reads with MiXCR, one row per CDR3 protein. This table has about 7,100 distinct CDR3 sequences, around 70% appearing once. This sample is drawn from a study of vaccination and CD4 T cells after COVID-19. Study as a whole: Convalescent study patients returned SARS-CoV-2 positive nasal swab PCR results, with nine mild cases and one severe. In culture, cells were exposed to overlapping spike peptides from SARS-CoV-2, HCoV-NL63, HCoV-OC43 and HCoV-229E.

This CDR3 is 20 amino acids long. Germline CDR1 is LNHNV and CDR2 is YYDKDF (reference sequence). V lost 5 bases to trimming and J lost 6 bases; unmatched junction nucleotides: 24. General observations from the study: Vaccine-specific clones numbering 304 of 307 showed spike mono-reactivity in convalescent patients.

Treatment noted: roughly ten-day PBMC culture with coronavirus spike peptide pools or control peptides (ViraFEST assay). Peptide pools at 9.5 to 10 ug/ml and IL-2 at around 10 IU/ml were added to cultures of 1.5 million to 2.5 million PBMCs per well. The V gene is TRBV15, the J gene TRBJ2-1; 8 positions match TRBD2. The sequenced material came from CD4+ T cells from blood, cultured in vitro. The clonotype comes from a human donor who had recovered from COVID-19. This chain's CDR3 is CATSRHSPGRVLSMSNEQFF. The CDR3 bases are TGTGCCACCAGCCGCCATAGTCCCGGGAGGGTGCTTAGCATGTCCAATGAGCAGTTCTTC. Full variable domain (missing parts from reference TRBV15 and TRBJ2-1): DAMVIQNPRYQVTQFGKPVTLSCSQTLNHNVMYWYQQKSSQAPKLLFHYYDKDFNNEADTPDNFQSRRPNTSFCFLDIRSPGLGDTAMYLCATSRHSPGRVLSMSNEQFFGPGTRLTVL.